This entry is about one T cell receptor (beta chain). Using immunoSEQ multiplex PCR, the repertoire was profiled, and TCRdb retains in-frame clones only, with some absent. This table has 150,000 to 250,000 clones, roughly four fifths appearing once. This entry belongs to a study of blood T cell repertoires in COVID-19. The CDR3 runs 14 residues. Germline V gene data show CDR1 as SGHKS and CDR2 as YYEKEE (reference sequence). Trimming removed 4 bases from V and 0 bases from J; junction bases left unmatched: 3. This receptor was taken from a human donor with acute or convalescent COVID-19. The donor label of this sample is uncertain. The rearrangement joins TRBV5-5 to TRBJ1-1, with TRBD1 identical over 7 bases. The sequenced sample was peripheral blood. CDR3 amino acids: CASSKQGLNTEAFF. The CDR3 nucleotides are TGTGCCAGCAGCAAACAGGGGCTGAACACTGAAGCTTTCTTT.